Listed below are T cell receptor beta chains from one sample, sequenced in a study of identical twins. TCRdb itself ran the 5' RACE reads through MiXCR, one entry per CDR3 protein. The sample includes 400,000 to 650,000 distinct CDR3 sequences, 22% of them seen just once. This sample also appeared in a second study, on T cells expressing NK-cell markers.

Sequenced input: CD4+ T cells sorted from blood. The receptors stem from a woman aged 18-29 years in good health. Both conserved end residues are part of each CDR3.

j_call v_call cdr3_aa
TRBJ1-5 TRBV20-1 CSATRTHNQPQHF
TRBJ2-6 TRBV29-1 CSAVSGANVLTF
TRBJ1-4 TRBV20-1 CSARVAGVDEKLFF
TRBJ2-1 TRBV5-1 CASSFTRGLYNEQFF
TRBJ2-1 TRBV6-1 CASSAGGRVHEQFF
TRBJ2-7 TRBV20-1 CSARSGRTGSWEQYF
TRBJ1-1 TRBV20-1 CSARGTGGAGLF
TRBJ2-1 TRBV24-1 CATSQGTSYNEQFF
TRBJ2-6 TRBV7-3 CASSLMAASGANVLTF
TRBJ1-2 TRBV12-3/TRBV12-4 CASSEGSRYYGYTF
TRBJ2-1 TRBV5-6 CASSQTIELRQFF
TRBJ2-5 TRBV10-3 CAISEQEETQYF
TRBJ2-7 TRBV5-1 CAGSLAGQDYEQYF
TRBJ2-5 TRBV5-6 CASSYRGSQETQYF
TRBJ2-1 TRBV11-2 CASSQGMGNEQFF
TRBJ1-5 TRBV12-3/TRBV12-4 CASSRIRRQEANQPQHF
TRBJ1-2 TRBV4-3 CASSPPGGDYGYTF
TRBJ2-3 TRBV24-1 CATSDSGTITDTQYF
TRBJ1-1 TRBV20-1 CSARGGVAAFF
TRBJ2-7 TRBV5-1 CASSLNRGGGYEQYF
TRBJ2-1 TRBV6-4 CASSVLRLSSDQIYNEQFF
TRBJ1-2 TRBV19 CASSIGGRLYGYTF
TRBJ2-1 TRBV5-1 CASSSFYGAGRGDEQFF
TRBJ1-1 TRBV5-4 CASSSGKFTEAFF
TRBJ2-3 TRBV10-3 CATQTVDTQYF
TRBJ1-1 TRBV20-1 CSARDLGGADTEAFF
TRBJ1-2 TRBV29-1 CSVRLERGHGYTF
TRBJ2-2 TRBV9 CASSVGESNTGELFF
TRBJ2-1 TRBV12-3/TRBV12-4 CASSPGQGNDEQFF
TRBJ2-2 TRBV5-4 CASSFRGRGTGELFF
TRBJ2-7 TRBV10-3 CAIRLAGAAYEQYF
TRBJ1-1 TRBV20-1 CSARDQVNTEAFF
TRBJ1-1 TRBV29-1 CSVEQATNTEAFF
TRBJ2-1 TRBV3-1 CASSSAGGAAYNEQFF
TRBJ2-3 TRBV7-9 CASSLAKRGGETDTQYF
TRBJ2-3 TRBV7-2 CASSPALAATDTQYF
TRBJ2-2 TRBV15 CATRWRENTGELFF
TRBJ2-7 TRBV10-3 CAIAGQGEQYF
TRBJ2-1 TRBV20-1 CSARSPTSGTNEQFF
TRBJ2-7 TRBV20-1 CSARAPDRAVGEQYF
TRBJ2-7 TRBV29-1 CSVGRTESYEQYF
TRBJ2-5 TRBV6-5 CASSYRPTAQETQYF
TRBJ2-5 TRBV29-1 CSVPQLAGGGQETQYF
TRBJ2-7 TRBV15 CATSRDRSSYEQYF